The 32 T cell receptor beta chains listed next were all sequenced from one sample in a study of T cells in Graves' hyperthyroidism and ophthalmopathy. Amplified TCR beta CDR3 regions came from RNA transcripts. HTBI primers drove first-round RT-PCR of the TCR CDR3. TCRdb reanalysed the multiplex PCR reads using MiXCR and keeps one entry per CDR3 protein. Among under 550,000 distinct CDR3 sequences listed, around 20% were seen once. Sequencing was performed on blood. These receptors all come from a middle-aged man with Graves' ophthalmopathy.

Ten or more counts support this clonotype. The genes are TRBV6-5 and TRBJ1-2; D not resolved. Germline V gives CDR1 MNHEY, CDR2 SVGAGI. This CDR3 spans 17 amino acids. V gave up 0 bases and J gave up 2 bases, with 16 bases separating them. The CDR3 DNA reads TGTGCCAGCAGTTACTCGAGGGAGGGCCTCATCAACTATGGCTACACCTTC. It translates to CASSYSREGLINYGYTF.

This clonotype was counted only a few times. The chain combines TRBV6-1 with TRBJ2-7; TRBD1 agrees at 8 bases. The CDR3 length is 13 residues. Germline V gives CDR1 MNHNS, CDR2 SASEGT. The junction had 3 bases not matched to a gene; V was cut back by 3 bases and J by 5 bases. The CDR3 bases are TGTGCCAGCAGTGAGTCAGGGGGCCACGAGCAGTACTTC. Translating gives CASSESGGHEQYF.

The chain combines TRBV7-9 with TRBJ2-7, with 7 nucleotides matching TRBD2. This CDR3 is built from 14 residues. V gave up 4 bases and J gave up 2 bases; unmatched junction bases: 5. Germline V gene data show CDR1 as SEHNR and CDR2 as FQNEAQ (reference sequence). CDR3 nucleotide sequence: TGTGCCAGCAGCTCGGTGGGAGGGCCCTACGAGCAGTACTTC. Translated, it gives CASSSVGGPYEQYF.

This clonotype was seen repeatedly, ten times or more. The V and J genes are TRBV6-5 and TRBJ1-3; D ambiguous. Germline values: CDR1 MNHEY, CDR2 SVGAGI. Trimming left V 2 bases short and J 0 bases short, with 11 bases between. The CDR3 is 16 residues long. The CDR3 DNA is TGTGCCAGCAGTTACGGTGGTATGGCCTCTGGAAACACCATATATTTT. It is translated as CASSYGGMASGNTIYF.

CDR3 sequence (DNA): TGTGCCAGCGGATACCCCCCTACCGGGACTAGCGGGGGCGACTACAATGAGCAGTTCTTC. Its protein is CASGYPPTGTSGGDYNEQFF. The rearrangement joins TRBV11-2 to TRBJ2-1; 14 bases are shared with TRBD2. V shed 8 bases and J 3 bases; nucleotides not matched to a gene: 18. The germline V gene encodes CDR1 SGHAT and CDR2 FQNNGV. The CDR3 loop spans 20 amino acids.

The chain employs TRBV5-1 and TRBJ2-1, with 9 positions matching TRBD2. The V and J ends lost 3 bases and 8 bases, in that order; junction bases with no gene match: 9. Per germline, CDR1 SGHRS and CDR2 YFSETQ. This CDR3 region has 15 residues. The CDR3 DNA reads as TGCGCCAGCAGCTCCAGCGGAACTAGCGGGCATGAGCAGTTCTTC. The encoded protein is CASSSSGTSGHEQFF.

Details on this clonotype: A clone one base away is much larger, so this may be a read error. The CDR3 is CASSFQGAGDDQYF. The CDR3, as DNA: TGTGCCAGCAGTTTTCAGGGGGCAGGGGACGACCAGTACTTC. This rearrangement joins TRBV28 to TRBJ2-7, with TRBD1 matching over 8 bases. This CDR3 contains 14 residues. Germline values: CDR1 MDHEN, CDR2 SYDVKM.

The chain carries TRBV4-2 and TRBJ1-1; 9 bases fit TRBD1. The CDR3 contains 17 residues. The V gene's germline CDR1 is LGHNA and CDR2 YNFKEQ. V gave up 0 bases and J gave up 4 bases; unmatched junction bases: 9. This CDR3 is CASSQEGTGLGVTEAFF. CDR3 bases: TGTGCCAGCAGCCAAGAGGGGACAGGGCTAGGGGTCACTGAAGCTTTCTTT.

This clonotype appeared many times. The genes are TRBV2 and TRBJ1-1; 8 bases are a match to TRBD1. The V gene's germline CDR1 is SNHLY and CDR2 FYNNEI. CDR3 length: 14 residues. The J segment lost 0 bases and the V segment lost 8 bases, leaving 5 bases of the junction unmatched. The CDR3 bases are TGTGCCAGCCGCGAGGACAGGGTGAACACTGAAGCTTTCTTT. It translates to CASREDRVNTEAFF. Combining the CDR3 with reference TRBV2 and TRBJ1-1 gives the whole variable domain EPEVTQTPSHQVTQMGQEVILRCVPISNHLYFYWYRQILGQKVEFLVSFYNNEISEKSEIFDDQFSVERPDGSNFTLKIRSTKLEDSAMYFCASREDRVNTEAFFGQGTRLTVV.

The chain couples TRBV13 to TRBJ2-7; 9 bases agree with TRBD2. The germline gives CDR1 PRHDT, CDR2 FYEKMQ (reference sequence). V lost 5 bases, J lost 5 bases, and 16 bases stayed unmatched. The CDR3 sequence is 17 residues long. CDR3 DNA sequence: TGTGCCAGCAGCCCAACAGGGCTTGGCGGGAGGGTCGACGAGCAGTACTTC. Protein product: CASSPTGLGGRVDEQYF.

V and J are TRBV30 and TRBJ2-1; 7 nucleotides match TRBD2. Per germline, CDR1 GTSNPN and CDR2 SVGIG (reference sequence). V dropped 0 bases and J dropped 5; count of bases not matched to a gene: 10. The CDR3 covers 16 residues. CDR3 DNA: TGTGCCTGGAGTGTACTAGGGAGGGCCCTGCACAATGAGCAGTTCTTC. It encodes CAWSVLGRALHNEQFF.

This CDR3 is CAITNLGLAGKEQYF. The CDR3 region has the DNA TGTGCCATCACGAACTTGGGACTAGCGGGGAAGGAGCAGTACTTC. The chain uses TRBV12-3 or TRBV12-4 and TRBJ2-7; TRBD2 matches 13 bases. Losses at the gene ends were 10 bases for V and 7 bases for J; bases not matched to a gene: 13. This CDR3 is built from 15 residues.

This clonotype came up a few times. V gene TRBV29-1 combines with J gene TRBJ2-7; D is perhaps TRBD2 (7 bases). Per the germline V gene, CDR1 is SQVTM and CDR2 is ANQGSEA. The CDR3 sequence is 14 residues long. V was shortened by 6 bases and J by 5 bases, with 20 bases between the two germline ends. CDR3 in amino acids: CSVQAGAVSNEQYF. The CDR3 DNA sequence: TGCAGCGTCCAGGCGGGGGCGGTTTCGAACGAGCAGTACTTC.

This clonotype was recorded a few times. The rearrangement links TRBV2 to TRBJ2-5; D may be TRBD1 or TRBD2 (7 bases each). Per the germline V gene, CDR1 is SNHLY and CDR2 is FYNNEI. V lost 6 bases and J lost 0, with 11 bases in between. The CDR3 is 14 residues long. The CDR3 spells CASRAGQYQETQYF. The DNA of the CDR3 is TGTGCCAGCAGAGCGGGACAGTACCAAGAGACCCAGTACTTC. Supplemented by reference TRBV2 and TRBJ2-5, the full variable domain reads EPEVTQTPSHQVTQMGQEVILRCVPISNHLYFYWYRQILGQKVEFLVSFYNNEISEKSEIFDDQFSVERPDGSNFTLKIRSTKLEDSAMYFCASRAGQYQETQYFGPGTRLLVL.

In this sample, this clonotype turned up a few times. The rearrangement uses TRBV20-1 and TRBJ1-6; D gene uncertain. Between the trimmed V and J ends, which lost 0 bases and 6 bases, there was a span of 9 bases. The germline CDR1 and CDR2 sequences are DFQATT and SNEGSKA (reference sequence). The CDR3 covers 14 residues. The CDR3 nucleotides are TGCAGTGCTAGAGAGTCCGGGCTTAATTCACCCCTCCACTTT. Its protein is CSARESGLNSPLHF.

This clonotype was observed a handful of times. The genes are TRBV14 and TRBJ1-2; D perhaps matches TRBD1 (5 bases). The CDR3 spans 13 residues. Between the trimmed V and J ends, which lost 1 base and 4 bases, there was a span of 7 bases. Germline V gene lookup returns CDR1 SGHDN and CDR2 FVKESK. The CDR3 is CASSQGQIYGYTF. The DNA for the CDR3 is TGTGCCAGCAGCCAAGGACAGATCTATGGCTACACCTTC.

This clonotype appeared a few times. The chain employs TRBV7-4 and TRBJ1-5; D may be TRBD1 (5 bases). The CDR3 consists of 15 residues. V gave up 8 bases and J gave up 1 base, with 15 bases separating them. CDR1 and CDR2 from the germline V gene are SGHVT and SQSDAQ. CDR3 in amino acids: CASLRVLRSNQPQHF. The CDR3 coding sequence is TGTGCCAGCCTCAGGGTTTTGAGAAGCAATCAGCCCCAGCATTTT.

The chain recombines TRBV6-1 with TRBJ1-1; no clear D gene. Germline V CDR1 and CDR2: MNHNS, SASEGT. The CDR3 covers 13 residues. V was clipped by 6 bases and J by 7 bases, with 15 bases between them. The CDR3 is CASRNQAAIEAFF. DNA for the CDR3: TGTGCCAGCAGAAACCAAGCCGCCATTGAAGCTTTCTTT.

The chain carries TRBV10-3 and TRBJ1-3; tentatively, D is TRBD1 (5 bases). Germline lookup yields CDR1 ENHRY and CDR2 SYGVKD. CDR3 length: 15 residues. V lost 6 bases and J 0 bases, leaving 12 bases between the germline ends. The DNA for the CDR3 is TGTGCCATCAGAGACAGTCATAGCTCTGGAAACACCATATATTTT. Protein sequence: CAIRDSHSSGNTIYF.

This clonotype has just one count. V usage is TRBV19 and J usage is TRBJ2-7; weak D call: TRBD2 (6 bases). Trimming cost V 3 bases and J 3 bases, with 15 bases left between them. Looked up from germline, CDR1 is LNHDA and CDR2 is SQIVND (reference sequence). CDR3 length equals 15 residues. The CDR3 loop is CASSIPGQGLYEQYF. The DNA for the CDR3 is TGTGCCAGTAGTATCCCCGGGCAGGGACTCTACGAGCAGTACTTC.

The chain's CDR3 is CASSPHSNRESVGYTF. The CDR3 coding sequence is TGTGCCAGCAGTCCCCACTCAAACAGGGAGAGTGTCGGCTACACCTTC. V gene TRBV6-1 combines with J gene TRBJ1-2; D might be TRBD1 (6 bases). The length of the CDR3 is 16 residues. V lost 5 bases, J lost 8 bases, and 24 bases lay in between. Germline CDR1 is MNHNS and CDR2 is SASEGT.

This clonotype has at least ten counts. This rearrangement joins TRBV12-3 or TRBV12-4 to TRBJ1-5; a possible D gene is TRBD1 (6 bases). The CDR3 is 14 residues long. With 7 bases removed from V and 9 bases from J, the gap between germline ends came to 19 bases. The CDR3 loop reads CASKLTGSHMPQHF. The CDR3 nucleotides read TGTGCCAGCAAACTTACAGGGTCCCATATGCCCCAGCATTTT.

This clonotype occurred many times. V usage is TRBV12-3 or TRBV12-4 and J usage is TRBJ2-2; D is unresolved. The CDR3 runs to 12 residues. V was clipped by 4 bases and J by 5 bases, with 5 bases between them. The CDR3 region has the DNA TGTGCCAGCAGTTATACAACCGGGGAGCTGTTTTTT. Its protein is CASSYTTGELFF.

This clonotype was seen at least ten times. The chain is built from TRBV28 and TRBJ2-1; 10 nucleotides match TRBD2. The CDR3 covers 15 residues. Germline loops: CDR1 MDHEN, CDR2 SYDVKM. V trimming: 5 bases; J trimming: 10 bases; junction bases outside the gene matches: 11. CDR3 sequence reads: CASSLEREGGEEQFF. The CDR3 nucleotides are TGTGCCAGCAGTCTCGAGCGGGAGGGCGGGGAGGAGCAGTTCTTC.

V is TRBV6-2 or TRBV6-3 and J is TRBJ2-4; tentatively, D is TRBD2 (5 bases). Germline V CDR1 and CDR2: MNHEY, SVGEGT. This CDR3 comprises 14 residues. V lost 2 bases and J lost 1, with 6 bases in between. As DNA, the CDR3 is TGTGCCAGCAGTTACGAGCGGGCCAAAAACATTCAGTACTTC. Amino acids: CASSYERAKNIQYF.

This clonotype was seen a few times. The chain carries TRBV2 and TRBJ1-4, with D unresolved. V lost 7 bases and J 4 bases, leaving 19 bases between the germline ends. The length of the CDR3 is 16 residues. CDR1 is SNHLY, CDR2 FYNNEI, per germline. CDR3 in amino acids: CASKTGLPARNEKLFF. In DNA form, the CDR3 reads TGTGCCAGCAAAACCGGGCTCCCAGCGCGTAATGAAAAACTGTTTTTT. The full variable domain, its missing parts supplied by reference TRBV2 and TRBJ1-4, is EPEVTQTPSHQVTQMGQEVILRCVPISNHLYFYWYRQILGQKVEFLVSFYNNEISEKSEIFDDQFSVERPDGSNFTLKIRSTKLEDSAMYFCASKTGLPARNEKLFFGSGTQLSVL.

This sequence joins TRBV27 and TRBJ2-1, with TRBD2 matching over 11 bases. V shed 2 bases and J 5 bases; nucleotides not matched to a gene: 2. Germline V gene lookup returns CDR1 MNHEY and CDR2 SMNVEV (reference sequence). This CDR3 has 15 amino acids. In DNA, the CDR3 is TGTGCCAGCAGTTTACTGGGACTAGCGGACAATGAGCAGTTCTTC. Translated, it gives CASSLLGLADNEQFF.

This clonotype was seen at least ten times. The chain joins TRBV7-9 to TRBJ2-1, with 7 bases identical to TRBD1. CDR3 length: 14 residues. With 1 base clipped from V and 10 bases from J, the junction kept 7 bases outside the gene matches. Germline CDR1 reads SEHNR; CDR2 reads FQNEAQ (reference sequence). CDR3 bases: TGTGCCAGCAGCTTAGAGGTTGCGACAGGGGAGCAGTTCTTC. This encodes CASSLEVATGEQFF. The variable domain in full, with the rest retrieved from reference TRBV7-9 and TRBJ2-1, is DTGVSQNPRHKITKRGQNVTFRCDPISEHNRLYWYRQTLGQGPEFLTYFQNEAQLEKSRLLSDRFSAERPKGSFSTLEIQRTEQGDSAMYLCASSLEVATGEQFFGPGTRLTVL.

This clonotype showed up many times. The chain recombines TRBV29-1 with TRBJ1-3, with no clear D. There are 11 residues in the CDR3. Trimming took 7 bases from V and 9 from J, leaving 13 bases between them. Looked up from germline, CDR1 is SQVTM and CDR2 is ANQGSEA. The CDR3 loop reads CSGTAGGTIYF. The CDR3 bases are TGCAGCGGGACGGCCGGCGGCACCATATATTTT.

The chain joins TRBV19 to TRBJ1-6; D not certain. The CDR3 is 13 residues long. Trimming took 1 base from V and 8 from J, leaving 6 bases between them. The germline gives CDR1 LNHDA, CDR2 SQIVND (reference sequence). The DNA of the CDR3 is TGTGCCAGTAGTATAGCGATTGATTCACCCCTCCACTTT. Amino acid sequence: CASSIAIDSPLHF.

CDR3 sequence (DNA): TGTGCCAGCAGCCTCGAGAAGAATTCACCCCTCCACTTT. The encoded protein is CASSLEKNSPLHF. V and J are TRBV11-3 and TRBJ1-6, with no clear D. The V end was cut by 5 bases, the J end by 7 bases, with 9 bases between. The length of the CDR3 is 13 residues. Germline loops: CDR1 SGHNT, CDR2 YENEEA.

Ten or more counts support this clonotype. V is TRBV3-1 and J is TRBJ2-7; D gene ambiguous. This CDR3 spans 17 amino acids. Trimming shortened V by 1 base and J by 0 bases, and 16 bases separated the two germline ends. CDR1 is LGHDT and CDR2 is YNNKEL in the germline V gene (reference sequence). The DNA for the CDR3 is TGTGCCAGCAGCCAAGTGCCGGTGTGGACCATCTCCTACGAGCAGTACTTC. Protein product: CASSQVPVWTISYEQYF.